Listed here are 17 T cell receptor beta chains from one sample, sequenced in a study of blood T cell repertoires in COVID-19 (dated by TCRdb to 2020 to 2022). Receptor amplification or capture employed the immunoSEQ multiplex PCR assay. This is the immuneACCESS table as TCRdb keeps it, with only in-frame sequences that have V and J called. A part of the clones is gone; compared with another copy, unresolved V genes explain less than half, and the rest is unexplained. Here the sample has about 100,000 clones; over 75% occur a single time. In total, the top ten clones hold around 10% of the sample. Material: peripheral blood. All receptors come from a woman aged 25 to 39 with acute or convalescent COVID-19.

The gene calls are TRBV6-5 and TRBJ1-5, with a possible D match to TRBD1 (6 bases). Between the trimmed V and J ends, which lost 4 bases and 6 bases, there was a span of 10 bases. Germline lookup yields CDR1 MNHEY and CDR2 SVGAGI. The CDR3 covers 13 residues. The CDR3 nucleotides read TGTGCCAGCAGTTTCACAGGGAGTCAGCCCCAGCATTTT. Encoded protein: CASSFTGSQPQHF.

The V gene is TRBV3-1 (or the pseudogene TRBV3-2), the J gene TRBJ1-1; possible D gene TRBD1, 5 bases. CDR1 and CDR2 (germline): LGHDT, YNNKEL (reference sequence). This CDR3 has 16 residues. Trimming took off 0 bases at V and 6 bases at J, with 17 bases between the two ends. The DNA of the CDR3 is TGTGCCAGCAGCCAAGAGGGTACAGGTTCTGACTCTGAAGCTTTCTTT. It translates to CASSQEGTGSDSEAFF.

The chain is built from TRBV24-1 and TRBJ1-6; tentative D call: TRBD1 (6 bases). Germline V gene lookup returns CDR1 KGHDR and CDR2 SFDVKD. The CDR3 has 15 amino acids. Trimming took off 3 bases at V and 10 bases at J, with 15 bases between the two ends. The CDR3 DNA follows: TGTGCCACCAGTGATGGGACAATGGGTCGCTCACCCCTCCACTTT. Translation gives CATSDGTMGRSPLHF.

DNA for the CDR3: TGTGCCAGCAGCCAAGGTCTTAACTATGGCTACACCTTC. It specifies CASSQGLNYGYTF. The chain joins TRBV3-1 (or the pseudogene TRBV3-2) to TRBJ1-2; D call uncertain. The V gene's germline CDR1 is LGHDT and CDR2 YNNKEL (reference sequence). CDR3 length: 13 amino acids. The ends were cut back, 1 base at V and 1 base at J, with 4 bases in the middle.

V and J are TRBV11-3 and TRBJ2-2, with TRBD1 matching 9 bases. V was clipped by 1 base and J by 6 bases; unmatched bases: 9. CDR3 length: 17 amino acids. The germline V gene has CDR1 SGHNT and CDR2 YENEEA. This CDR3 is CASSLALDRGGSGELFF. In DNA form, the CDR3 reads TGTGCCAGCAGCTTAGCTCTCGACAGGGGGGGCTCCGGGGAGCTGTTTTTT. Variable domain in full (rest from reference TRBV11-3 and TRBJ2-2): EAGVVQSPRYKIIEKKQPVAFWCNPISGHNTLYWYLQNLGQGPELLIRYENEEAVDDSQLPKDRFSAERLKGVDSTLKIQPAELGDSAVYLCASSLALDRGGSGELFFGEGSRLTVL.

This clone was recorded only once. The CDR3 DNA follows: TGCGCCAGCAGCTTGGGAGGACAGGGGGCATGGGATGAGCAGTTCTTC. This encodes CASSLGGQGAWDEQFF. The genes are TRBV5-1 and TRBJ2-1; 11 bases agree with TRBD1. The CDR3 is made up of 16 amino acids. The ends lost 0 bases at V and 8 bases at J; junction bases unmatched: 7. The germline V gene encodes CDR1 SGHRS and CDR2 YFSETQ.

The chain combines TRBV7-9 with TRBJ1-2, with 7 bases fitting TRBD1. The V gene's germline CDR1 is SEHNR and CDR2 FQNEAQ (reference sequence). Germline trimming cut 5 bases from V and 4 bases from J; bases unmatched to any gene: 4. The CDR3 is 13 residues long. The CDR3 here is CASSARQGYGYTF. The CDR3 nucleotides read TGTGCCAGCAGCGCCCGACAGGGCTATGGCTACACCTTC.

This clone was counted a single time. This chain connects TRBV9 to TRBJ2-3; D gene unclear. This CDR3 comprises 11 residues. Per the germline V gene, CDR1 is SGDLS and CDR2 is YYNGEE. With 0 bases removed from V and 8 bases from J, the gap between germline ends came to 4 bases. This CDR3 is CASSVGGTQYF. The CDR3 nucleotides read TGTGCCAGCAGCGTAGGAGGTACGCAGTATTTT.

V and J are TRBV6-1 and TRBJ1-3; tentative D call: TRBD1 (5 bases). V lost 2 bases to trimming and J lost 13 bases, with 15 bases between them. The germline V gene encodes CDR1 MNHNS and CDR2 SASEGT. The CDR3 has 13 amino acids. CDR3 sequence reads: CASSERGQAGIYF. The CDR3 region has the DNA TGTGCCAGCAGTGAAAGGGGCCAGGCTGGGATATATTTT.

CDR3 sequence (DNA): TGTGCCAGTAGTATTAGTCCAGGGGGCAGCTATGGCTACACCTTC. Encoded protein: CASSISPGGSYGYTF. The gene calls are TRBV19 and TRBJ1-2, with TRBD1 matching over 8 bases. Germline lookup yields CDR1 LNHDA and CDR2 SQIVND (reference sequence). V shed 3 bases and J 4 bases; nucleotides not matched to a gene: 7. The CDR3 covers 15 residues.

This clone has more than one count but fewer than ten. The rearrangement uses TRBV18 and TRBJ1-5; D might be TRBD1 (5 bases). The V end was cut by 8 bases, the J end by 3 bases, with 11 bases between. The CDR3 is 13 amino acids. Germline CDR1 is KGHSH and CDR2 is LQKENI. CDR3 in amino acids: CASTTDYNQPQHF. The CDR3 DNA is TGTGCCAGCACGACAGATTACAATCAGCCCCAGCATTTT. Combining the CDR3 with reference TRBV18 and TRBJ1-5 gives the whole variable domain NAGVMQNPRHLVRRRGQEARLRCSPMKGHSHVYWYRQLPEEGLKFMVYLQKENIIDESGMPKERFSAEFPKEGPSILRIQQVVRGDSAAYFCASTTDYNQPQHFGDGTRLSIL.

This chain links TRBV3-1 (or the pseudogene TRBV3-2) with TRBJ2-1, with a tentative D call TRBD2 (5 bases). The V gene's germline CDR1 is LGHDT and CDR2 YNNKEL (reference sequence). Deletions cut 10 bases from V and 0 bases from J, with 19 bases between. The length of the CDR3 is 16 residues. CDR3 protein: CATGFWAGSSYNEQFF. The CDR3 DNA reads TGTGCCACCGGGTTTTGGGCTGGGAGCTCCTACAATGAGCAGTTCTTC.

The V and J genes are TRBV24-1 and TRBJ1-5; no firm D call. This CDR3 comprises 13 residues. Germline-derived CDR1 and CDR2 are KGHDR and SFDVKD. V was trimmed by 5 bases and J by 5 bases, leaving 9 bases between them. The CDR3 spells CATSAYGDQPQHF. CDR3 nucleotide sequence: TGTGCCACCAGTGCCTATGGAGATCAGCCCCAGCATTTT.

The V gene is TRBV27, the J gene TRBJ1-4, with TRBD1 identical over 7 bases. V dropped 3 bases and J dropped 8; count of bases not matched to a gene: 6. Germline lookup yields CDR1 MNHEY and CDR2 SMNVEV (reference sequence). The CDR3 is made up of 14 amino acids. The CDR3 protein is CASSLRGPGEKLFF. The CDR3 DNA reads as TGTGCCAGCAGTTTGAGGGGGCCAGGGGAAAAACTGTTTTTT.

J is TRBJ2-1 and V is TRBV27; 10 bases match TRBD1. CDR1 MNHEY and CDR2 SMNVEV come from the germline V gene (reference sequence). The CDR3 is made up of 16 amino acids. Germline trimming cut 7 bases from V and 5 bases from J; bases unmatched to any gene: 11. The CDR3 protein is CASTTFGQGVNNEQFF. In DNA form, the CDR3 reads TGTGCCAGCACTACTTTCGGACAGGGGGTGAACAATGAGCAGTTCTTC.

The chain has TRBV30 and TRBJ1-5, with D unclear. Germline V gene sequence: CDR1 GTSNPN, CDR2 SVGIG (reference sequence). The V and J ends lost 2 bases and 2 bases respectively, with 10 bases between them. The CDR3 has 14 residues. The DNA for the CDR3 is TGTGCCTGGAGTAACCGGCAGGGCAATCAGCCCCAGCATTTT. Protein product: CAWSNRQGNQPQHF.

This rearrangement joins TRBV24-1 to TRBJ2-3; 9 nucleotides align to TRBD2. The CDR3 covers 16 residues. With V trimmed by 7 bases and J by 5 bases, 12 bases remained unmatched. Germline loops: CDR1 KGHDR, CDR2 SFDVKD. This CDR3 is CATSKRVAGVQDTQYF. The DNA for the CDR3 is TGTGCCACCAGCAAGAGGGTAGCGGGGGTTCAAGATACGCAGTATTTT.